This is a list of T cell receptor beta chains from one sample in a study of low-dose radiotherapy and immunotherapy resistance in tumors. TCRdb re-derived calls from the reads in MiXCR, one entry per CDR3 protein. The sample has 75,000 to 95,000 distinct CDR3 sequences; under 20% are singletons. The sample here was PBMCs, taken before treatment. Source of these receptors: a male donor with prostate cancer. CDR3s include the opening cysteine and the closing phenylalanine or tryptophan. D genes are given only for firm matches. The listing skips clone size in some rows; elsewhere it reads once, few, many or a size class.

>TRBJ1-1|many|16|TRBV9|NA
TGTGCCAGCAGCGTAGGTGGTGGGGAGCCGAACACTGAAGCTTTCTTT
CASSVGGGEPNTEAFF
>TRBJ2-3|many|15|TRBV11-2|NA
TGTGCCAGCAGCTTAGGCAATAGTTTCCCCGATACGCAGTATTTT
CASSLGNSFPDTQYF
>TRBJ2-3|NA|14|TRBV10-3|TRBD2
TGTGCCATCAGGGATAGCGGGGGCACAGATACGCAGTATTTT
CAIRDSGGTDTQYF
>TRBJ1-1|few|14|TRBV5-1|NA
TGCGCCAGCAGCCGCGTTGGGGCGAACACTGAAGCTTTCTTT
CASSRVGANTEAFF
>TRBJ1-2|many|16|TRBV5-1|TRBD1
TGCGCCAGCACCTCCGCCCTGGGACAGCCTACAACTGGCTACACCTTC
CASTSALGQPTTGYTF
>TRBJ1-2|many|15|TRBV5-1|TRBD1
TGCGCCAGCAGCTTGGGGACAGGTACTAACTATGGCTACACCTTC
CASSLGTGTNYGYTF
>TRBJ1-1|many|14|TRBV27|NA
TGTGCCAGCAGTTTATCCGGGCCGGACACTGAAGCTTTCTTT
CASSLSGPDTEAFF
>TRBJ2-3|many|17|TRBV28|TRBD1
TGTGCCAGCAGTTATATCCTAACAGGGGGCGAGACAGATACGCAGTATTTT
CASSYILTGGETDTQYF
>TRBJ1-5|many|15|TRBV3-1|TRBD1
TGTGCCAGCAGCTATGGGACAGGGTCTAATCAGCCCCAGCATTTT
CASSYGTGSNQPQHF
>TRBJ2-7|NA|15|TRBV11-2|TRBD1
TGTGCCAGCAGCTTAGGCGGACAGGGATCCTACGAGCAGTACTTC
CASSLGGQGSYEQYF
>TRBJ2-1|many|13|TRBV20-1|NA
TGCAGTGCTAGGGACCCGCAGACCGGTGAGCAGTTCTTC
CSARDPQTGEQFF
>TRBJ2-6|many|17|TRBV7-8|NA
TGTGCCAGCAGCTTAAGTGGGAATGCGATAGGGGCCAACGTCCTGACTTTC
CASSLSGNAIGANVLTF
>TRBJ1-4|once|11|TRBV29-1|NA
NA
CSGGRGRNCFF
>TRBJ2-7|many|12|TRBV28|NA
TGTGCCAGCAGTCCACCCGGTGGCGAGCAGTACTTC
CASSPPGGEQYF
>TRBJ1-4|many|17|TRBV5-1|TRBD1
TGCGCCAGCAGCTCAGGACAGGGGGCCACAACTAATGAAAAACTGTTTTTT
CASSSGQGATTNEKLFF
>TRBJ2-5|many|14|TRBV9|NA
TGTGCCAGCAGCCCAAACGGGGGAAAAGAGACCCAGTACTTC
CASSPNGGKETQYF
>TRBJ1-4|many|13|TRBV6-6|NA
TGTGCCAGCAGGAGGGAGGAAGTGGGAAAACTGTTTTTT
CASRREEVGKLFF
>TRBJ1-1|many|14|TRBV7-2|NA
TGTGCCAGCAGCTTATATAGCGGCCGAGCTGAAGCTTTCTTT
CASSLYSGRAEAFF
>TRBJ2-3|many|14|TRBV5-1|NA
TGCGCCAGCAGGTCGGGGGCGGGATCAGATACGCAGTATTTT
CASRSGAGSDTQYF
>TRBJ1-2|many|15|TRBV18|NA
TGTGCCAGCTCACCACCTGCAGGGACGAACTATGGCTACACCTTC
CASSPPAGTNYGYTF
>TRBJ2-7|many|13|TRBV14|NA
TGTGCCAGCAGCCAAGATACCGGGGTGGAGCAGTACTTC
CASSQDTGVEQYF
>TRBJ2-3|many|17|TRBV12-3/TRBV12-4|NA
TGTGCCAGCAGTTTAGGGGTGGGGGTTTCTAGCACAGATACGCAGTATTTT
CASSLGVGVSSTDTQYF
>TRBJ2-2|many|18|TRBV9|TRBD1
TGTGCCAGCAGCGGCTGGACAGGGGGTTTTCTATCGGCCGGGGAGCTGTTTTTT
CASSGWTGGFLSAGELFF
>TRBJ2-1|NA|14|TRBV29-1|NA
TGCAGCGTTGAAGAGACCCCGTGGGACAATGAGCAGTTCTTC
CSVEETPWDNEQFF
>TRBJ1-6|many|15|TRBV2|NA
TGTGCCAGCAGACCGACCCAGGGAGCGACTTCACCCCTCCACTTT
CASRPTQGATSPLHF
>TRBJ2-1|NA|18|TRBV7-3|TRBD2
TGTGCCAGCAGCCCAAGCAGGGCTAGCGGACCCTCCTACAATGAGCAGTTCTTC
CASSPSRASGPSYNEQFF
>TRBJ2-2|NA|13|TRBV7-8|NA
TGTGCCAGCAGCGCGCTAAACACCGGGGAGCTGTTTTTT
CASSALNTGELFF
>TRBJ2-3|once|14|TRBV29-1|TRBD1
TGCAGCGTCGGACCGGGACAGCGCACAGATACGCAGTATTTT
CSVGPGQRTDTQYF
>TRBJ1-1|many|15|TRBV28|NA
TGTGCCAGCAGTTTAGACCGCAATGGGGCTTTGGGAGCTTTCTTT
CASSLDRNGALGAFF
>TRBJ2-2|few|15|TRBV7-8|TRBD1
TGTGCCAGCAGCAACCGGGACAGTTCCACCGGGGAGCTGTTTTTT
CASSNRDSSTGELFF
>TRBJ2-3|many|17|TRBV15|NA
TGTGCCACCAGCAGCTTTAGCCAGGGAACTAGCACAGATACGCAGTATTTT
CATSSFSQGTSTDTQYF
>TRBJ1-5|many|17|TRBV28|NA
TGTGCCAGCTGCTCCCCTCCGGGACTAAGAGGGTATCAGCCCCAGCATTTT
CASCSPPGLRGYQPQHF
>TRBJ2-7|many|16|TRBV29-1|NA
TGCAGCGTTGAACCCTTGGAGGACGGCGTCTCCTACGAGCAGTACTTC
CSVEPLEDGVSYEQYF
>TRBJ2-7|many|15|TRBV27|TRBD1
TGTGCCAGCAGGACACCCGGGACAGGGCACTACGAGCAGTACTTC
CASRTPGTGHYEQYF
>TRBJ1-2|many|16|TRBV3-1|NA
TGTGCCAGCAGCCAAATGGACTGGGGAGGAGGAGCTGGCTACACCTTC
CASSQMDWGGGAGYTF
>TRBJ2-2|many|19|TRBV7-6|TRBD1
TGTGCCAGCAGCTTAGCCCCGTCAGCCGGGACAGGGGTCACCGGGGAGCTGTTTTTT
CASSLAPSAGTGVTGELFF
>TRBJ2-2|many|15|TRBV6-2/TRBV6-3|NA
TGTGCCAGCAGTCCGGCTGGATCAGGGGCCGGGGAGCTGTTTTTT
CASSPAGSGAGELFF
>TRBJ2-2|NA|15|TRBV27|NA
TGTGCCAGCAGTCCAGGGACCACGAACACCGGGGAGCTGTTTTTT
CASSPGTTNTGELFF
>TRBJ2-1|NA|13|TRBV4-1|NA
TGCGCCAGCACCCCTTCCGGGTTTGGTGAGCAGTTCTTC
CASTPSGFGEQFF
>TRBJ1-2|many|15|TRBV20-1|NA
TGCAGTGCTAGAGATGGGCAGCAGGCGGGCTATGGCTACACCTTC
CSARDGQQAGYGYTF
>TRBJ1-5|many|21|TRBV23-1|TRBD1
TGCGCCAGCAGTCAATCGTTCAAAGCGGTAGGGGACAGGCCTCCGCGGCAGCCCCAGCATTTT
CASSQSFKAVGDRPPRQPQHF
>TRBJ2-7|few|14|TRBV9|NA
TGTGCCAGCAGCCAGATCGACAGTTCCTACGAGCAGTACTTC
CASSQIDSSYEQYF
>TRBJ2-1|many|16|TRBV27|NA
TGTGCCAGCAGTTTAACGGCGGGGTCACGCCCCAATGAGCAGTTCTTC
CASSLTAGSRPNEQFF
>TRBJ1-2|many|15|TRBV5-1|NA
TGCGCCAGCAGCGTCACAGGAGGTAGCGAGTCTGGCTACACCTTC
CASSVTGGSESGYTF
>TRBJ2-7|NA|12|TRBV29-1|TRBD2
TGCAGCGTATCCGGGACTAGCGGAGAGAAAAACTTC
CSVSGTSGEKNF
>TRBJ2-2|NA|14|TRBV6-8|TRBD2
TGTGCCAGCAGGACCCTAGCGGGCACCGGGGAGCTGTTTTTT
CASRTLAGTGELFF
>TRBJ2-1|many|13|TRBV20-1|TRBD2
TGCAGTGTTAGGACTAGCGCATACAATGAGCAGTTCTTC
CSVRTSAYNEQFF
>TRBJ1-1|many|15|TRBV7-3|TRBD1
TGTGCCAGCAGCCCCGGGACAGGGGGCAACACTGAAGCTTTCTTT
CASSPGTGGNTEAFF
>TRBJ1-4|many|12|TRBV5-1|NA
TGCGCCAGCAGCTTGGACAATGAAAAACTGTTTTTT
CASSLDNEKLFF
>TRBJ2-3|NA|16|TRBV6-2/TRBV6-3|TRBD2
TGTGCCACTTCCTCCGGGACTAGCGGCAGAACAGATACGCAGTATTTT
CATSSGTSGRTDTQYF
>TRBJ2-3|many|15|TRBV20-1|TRBD2
TGCAGTGTACCCCCGGCTAGCGGCAGCACAGATACGCAGTATTTT
CSVPPASGSTDTQYF
>TRBJ2-2|many|15|TRBV6-1|NA
TGTGCCAGCAGTGGGGCGGGATCCATAGGAAGGGAGCTGTTTTTT
CASSGAGSIGRELFF
>TRBJ2-7|NA|13|TRBV6-6|NA
TGTGCCAGCAGTTACTACAACTCCTACGAGCAGTACTTC
CASSYYNSYEQYF
>TRBJ2-5|many|16|TRBV4-1|TRBD1
TGCGCCAGCAGCCAAGACCGGACAGGGGGCTGGGAGACCCAGTACTTC
CASSQDRTGGWETQYF